The next 3 T cell receptor beta chains were all read from a single sample in a study of shared clonotypes between healthy human individuals. Produced via immunoSEQ multiplex PCR; TCRdb's table is partial and in-frame only. The sample lists around 980,000 clones; approximately 80% were seen once. Source material: memory CD4+ T cells from PBMCs. As for subset: CD45RA-negative fraction. The receptor set was obtained from a man younger than 30 in good health. Some clones in this sample may be carry-over from other donors' samples.

The rearrangement uses TRBV6-5 and TRBJ1-2, with 8 bases identical to TRBD1. V lost 10 bases, J lost 8 bases, and 12 bases stayed unmatched. CDR3 length: 13 residues. The germline V gene encodes CDR1 MNHEY and CDR2 SVGAGI. The DNA of the CDR3 is TGTGCCACCACTCAGGGGGCATTTTACGGCTACACCTTC. Translation gives CATTQGAFYGYTF.

The sample holds a few counts of this clone. The rearrangement links TRBV6-6 to TRBJ2-3, with 14 bases matching TRBD2. Trimming cost V 6 bases and J 5 bases; bases outside gene matches: 7. The CDR3 runs to 16 residues. The germline CDR1 and CDR2 sequences are MNHNY and SVGAGI (reference sequence). The CDR3 DNA reads as TGTGCCAGCAGGGGACCGGGACTAGCGGGAGTAGATACGCAGTATTTT. Encoded protein: CASRGPGLAGVDTQYF.

Points on this clone: One junction end does not reproduce the germline sequence, and a read error may be involved. This chain joins TRBV7-2 and TRBJ2-3; TRBD2 aligns across 10 bases. This CDR3 contains 16 residues. From germline, CDR1 is SGHTA and CDR2 FQGNSA. This CDR3 reads CAGSVAGGVSRDTQYF. The CDR3 DNA sequence: TGTGCCGGCAGCGTAGCGGGAGGAGTATCAAGAGATACGCAGTATTTT.